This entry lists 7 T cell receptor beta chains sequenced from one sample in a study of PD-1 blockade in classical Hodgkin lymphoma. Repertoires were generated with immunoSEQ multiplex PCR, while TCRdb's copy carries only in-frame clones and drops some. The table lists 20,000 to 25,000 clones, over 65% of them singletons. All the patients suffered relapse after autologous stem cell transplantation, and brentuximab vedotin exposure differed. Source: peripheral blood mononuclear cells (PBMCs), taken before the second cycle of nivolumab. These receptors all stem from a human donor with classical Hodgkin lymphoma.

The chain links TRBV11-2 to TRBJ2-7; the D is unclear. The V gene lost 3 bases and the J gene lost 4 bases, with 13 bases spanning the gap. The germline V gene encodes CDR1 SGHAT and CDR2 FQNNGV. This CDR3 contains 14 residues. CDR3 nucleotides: TGTGCCAGCAGCTTGGGTGCCTCTCGGTACGAGCAGTACTTC. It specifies CASSLGASRYEQYF.

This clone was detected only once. CDR3 bases: TGCGCCAGCAGCCAAAACCGGGACAGACCCTACGAGCAGTACTTC. It is translated as CASSQNRDRPYEQYF. The chain combines TRBV4-1 with TRBJ2-7; 7 positions agree with TRBD1. V dropped 2 bases and J dropped 2; count of bases not matched to a gene: 6. The length of the CDR3 is 15 residues. CDR1 MGHRA and CDR2 YSYEKL come from the germline V gene.

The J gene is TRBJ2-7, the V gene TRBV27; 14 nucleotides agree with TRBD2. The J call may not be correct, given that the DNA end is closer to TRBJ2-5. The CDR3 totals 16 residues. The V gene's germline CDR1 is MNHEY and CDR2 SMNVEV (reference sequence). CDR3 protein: CASSRAEGTSGRTQYF. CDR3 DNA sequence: TGTGCCAGCAGCCGCGCCGAGGGGACTAGCGGGAGGACCCAGTACTTC.

The CDR3 sequence: CASSAPSQGHSNNEQFF. CDR3 bases: TGTGCCAGCAGTGCCCCCTCTCAGGGACATTCGAACAATGAGCAGTTCTTC. The rearrangement joins TRBV25-1 to TRBJ2-1, with D maybe TRBD1 (6 bases). Deletions cut 4 bases from V and 5 bases from J, with 21 bases between. The CDR3 has 17 residues. Germline V CDR1 and CDR2: MGHDK, SYGVNS.

CDR3 loop: CASSFGDRGYGYTF. As DNA, the CDR3 is TGTGCCAGCAGCTTCGGGGACAGGGGGTATGGCTACACCTTC. The chain joins TRBV5-6 to TRBJ1-2, with 11 bases that match TRBD1. V lost 2 bases, J lost 5 bases, and 2 bases stayed unmatched. The CDR3 is 14 residues long. Germline assignment: CDR1 SGHDT and CDR2 YYEEEE.

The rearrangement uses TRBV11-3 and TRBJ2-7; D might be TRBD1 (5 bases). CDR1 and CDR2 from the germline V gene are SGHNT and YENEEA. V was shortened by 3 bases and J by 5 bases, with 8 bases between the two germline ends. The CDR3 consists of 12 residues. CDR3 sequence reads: CASSFDSDEQYF. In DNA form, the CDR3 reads TGTGCCAGCAGCTTTGACAGCGACGAGCAGTACTTC.

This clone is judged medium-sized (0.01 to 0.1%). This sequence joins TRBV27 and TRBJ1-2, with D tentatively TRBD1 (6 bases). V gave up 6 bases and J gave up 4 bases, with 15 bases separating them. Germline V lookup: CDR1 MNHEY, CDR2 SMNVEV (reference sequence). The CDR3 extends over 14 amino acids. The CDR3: CASRPTQGIYGYTF. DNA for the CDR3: TGTGCCAGCAGACCTACACAGGGAATCTATGGCTACACCTTC.